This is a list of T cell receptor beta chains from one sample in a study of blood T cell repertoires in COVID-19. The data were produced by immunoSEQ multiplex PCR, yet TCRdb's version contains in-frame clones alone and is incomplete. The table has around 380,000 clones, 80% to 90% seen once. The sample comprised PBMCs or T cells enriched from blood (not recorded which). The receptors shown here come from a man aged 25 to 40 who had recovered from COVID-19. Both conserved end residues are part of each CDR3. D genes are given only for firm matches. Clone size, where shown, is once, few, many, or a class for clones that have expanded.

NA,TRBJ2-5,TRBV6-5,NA,TGTGCCAGCTCCCGTGGGGCAACACAAGAGACCCAGTACTTC,CASSRGATQETQYF
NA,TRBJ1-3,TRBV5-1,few,TGCGCCAGCAGCTTGGACAGGGCCAGCTCTGGAAACACCATATATTTT,CASSLDRASSGNTIYF
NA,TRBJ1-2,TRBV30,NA,TGTGCCTGGAGTTTACCAGGACTCTATGGCTACACCTTC,CAWSLPGLYGYTF
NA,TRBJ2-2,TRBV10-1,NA,TGCGCCAGCAGCGCAGGACTCCAAATGAACACCGGGGAGCTGTTTTTT,CASSAGLQMNTGELFF
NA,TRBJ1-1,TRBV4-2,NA,TGTGCCAGCAGCCAACCAGCGAGGGAAGGGTCTGAAGCTTTCTTT,CASSQPAREGSEAFF
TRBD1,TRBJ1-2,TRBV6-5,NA,TGTGCCAGCAGGGGACAGGGGGCGGGTGGCTACACCTTC,CASRGQGAGGYTF
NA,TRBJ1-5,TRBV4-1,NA,TGCGCCAGCAGCCAAGATTCGGGGGGGCAGGGGAATCAGCCCCAGCATTTT,CASSQDSGGQGNQPQHF
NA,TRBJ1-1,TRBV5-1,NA,TGCGCCAGCAGCCCGGAAGCAGGGTACACTGAAGCTTTCTTT,CASSPEAGYTEAFF
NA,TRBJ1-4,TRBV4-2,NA,TGTGCCAGCAGCCAAGAAGGAGGCGAAAAACTGTTTTTT,CASSQEGGEKLFF
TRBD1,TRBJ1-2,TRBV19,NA,TGTGCCAGTAGTATCGGGACAGCCGGCGCTAGCTATGGCTACACCTTC,CASSIGTAGASYGYTF
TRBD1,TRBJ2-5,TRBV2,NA,TGTGCCAGCAGACAGGGGGAGACCCAGTACTTC,CASRQGETQYF
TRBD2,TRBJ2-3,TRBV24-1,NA,TGTGCCACCAGTGAATTGACTAGCGGGGACACAGATACGCAGTATTTT,CATSELTSGDTDTQYF
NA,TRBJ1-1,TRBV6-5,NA,TGTGCCAGCACGAAGACAGGTGTGAACACTGAAGCTTTCTTT,CASTKTGVNTEAFF